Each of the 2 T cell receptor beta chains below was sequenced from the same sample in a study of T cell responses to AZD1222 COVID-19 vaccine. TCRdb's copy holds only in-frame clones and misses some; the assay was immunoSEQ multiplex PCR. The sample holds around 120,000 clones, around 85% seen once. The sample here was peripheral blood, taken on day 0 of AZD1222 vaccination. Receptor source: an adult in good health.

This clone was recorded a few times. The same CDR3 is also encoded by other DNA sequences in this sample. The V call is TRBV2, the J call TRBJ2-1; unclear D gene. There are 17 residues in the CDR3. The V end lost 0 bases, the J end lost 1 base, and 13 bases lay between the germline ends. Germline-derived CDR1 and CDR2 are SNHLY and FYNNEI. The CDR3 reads CASSEALVGFSYNEQFF. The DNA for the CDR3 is TGTGCCAGCAGTGAAGCGCTCGTCGGGTTTTCCTACAATGAGCAGTTCTTC.

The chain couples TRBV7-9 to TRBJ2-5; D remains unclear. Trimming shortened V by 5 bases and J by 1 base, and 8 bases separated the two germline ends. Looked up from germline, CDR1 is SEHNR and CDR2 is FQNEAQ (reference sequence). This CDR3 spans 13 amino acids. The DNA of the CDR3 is TGTGCCAGCAGCGTGCCCTCCCAAGAGACCCAGTACTTC. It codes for CASSVPSQETQYF.